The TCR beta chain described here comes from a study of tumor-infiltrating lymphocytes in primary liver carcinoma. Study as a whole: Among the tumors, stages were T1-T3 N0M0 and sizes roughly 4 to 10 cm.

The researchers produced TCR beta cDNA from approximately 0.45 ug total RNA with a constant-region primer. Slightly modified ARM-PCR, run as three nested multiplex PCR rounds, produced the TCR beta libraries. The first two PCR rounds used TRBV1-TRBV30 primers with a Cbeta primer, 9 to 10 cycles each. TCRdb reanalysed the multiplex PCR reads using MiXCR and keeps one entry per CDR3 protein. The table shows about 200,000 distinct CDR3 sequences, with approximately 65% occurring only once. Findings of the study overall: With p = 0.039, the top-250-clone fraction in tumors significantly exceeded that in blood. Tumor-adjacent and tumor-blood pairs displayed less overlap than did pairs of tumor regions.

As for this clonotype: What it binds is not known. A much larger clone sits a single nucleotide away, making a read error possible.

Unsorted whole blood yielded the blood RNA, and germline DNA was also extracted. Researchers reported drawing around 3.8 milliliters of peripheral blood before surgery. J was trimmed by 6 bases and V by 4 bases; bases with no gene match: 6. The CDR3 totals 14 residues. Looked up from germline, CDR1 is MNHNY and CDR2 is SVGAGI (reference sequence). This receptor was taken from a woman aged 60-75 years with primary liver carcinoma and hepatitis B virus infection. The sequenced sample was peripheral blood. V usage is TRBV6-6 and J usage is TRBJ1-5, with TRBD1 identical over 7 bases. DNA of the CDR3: TGTGCCAGCAGTTTCGGGGACAGCCGTCAGCCCCAGCATTTT. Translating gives CASSFGDSRQPQHF.